This T cell receptor beta chain stems from a study of Ad26.COV2.S vaccination and SARS-CoV-2 variants. Study background: Once or twice, 56 days apart, Ad26.COV2.S was delivered intramuscularly.

Profiling relied on immunoSEQ multiplex PCR, and the TCRdb table lists in-frame clones only, not all of them. Of about 350,000 clones listed, around 88% are singletons. The V gene lost 8 bases and the J gene lost 8 bases, with 13 bases spanning the gap. CDR3 length: 12 amino acids. Per the germline V gene, CDR1 is SEHNR and CDR2 is FQNEAQ (reference sequence). Documented treatment: 15 to 20 received Ad26.COV2.S at low or high dose, single or two shots; roughly 5 received placebo; per-sample allocation not given. The investigators took samples on day 63 after the first vaccine or placebo injection. This TCR derives from a person between 18 and 65 years old who received the Ad26.COV2.S COVID-19 vaccine or a placebo. The material was peripheral blood, obtained in a trial of Ad26.COV2.S vaccine versus placebo. This chain uses TRBV7-9 with TRBJ2-1, with D possibly TRBD2 on 6 matching bases. The CDR3 sequence is CASRGVSDEQFF. In DNA, the CDR3 is TGTGCCAGCCGCGGGGTTTCGGATGAGCAGTTCTTC.